This paragraph reports one TCR beta chain. Its antigen is currently unknown. The data were taken from a study of vaccination and CD4 T cells after COVID-19. This sample's treatment: roughly 10-day PBMC culture with coronavirus spike peptide pools or control peptides (ViraFEST assay). Gathered ahead of the COVID-19 pandemic (2011-2018) were the CD4+ T cells of the unexposed donor. Trimming removed 6 bases at V and 5 bases at J, with 16 bases between. This CDR3 spans 14 amino acids. Germline V CDR1 and CDR2: LNHDA, SQIVND (reference sequence). Oncomine TCR Beta short-read sequencing was applied to DNA from cultured CD4+ T cells. TCRdb analysed the PCR reads with MiXCR anew, one entry per CDR3 protein. Of 7,000 to 9,000 distinct CDR3 sequences listed, about 34% were seen once; the top ten hold roughly a quarter.

The rearrangement uses TRBV19 and TRBJ1-1; D is unclear. The receptor's source is a human donor in good health. The sample comprised CD4+ T cells from blood, cultured in vitro. This CDR3 is CASRQIESWTEAFF. The DNA for the CDR3 is TGTGCCAGTAGGCAAATAGAAAGTTGGACTGAAGCTTTCTTT.